These T cell receptor beta chains were read from a single sample in a study of CD8 T cells in ankylosing spondylitis. TCRdb analysed the 5' RACE reads with MiXCR anew, one entry per CDR3 protein. The repertoire has roughly 160,000 distinct CDR3 sequences, 11% of them found once; the top ten carry roughly 29%. Sample: blood, either unsorted or a sorted T cell fraction (not recorded which). These receptors came from a male donor with ankylosing spondylitis or in good health (not recorded which). CDR3s include the opening cysteine and the closing phenylalanine or tryptophan. D genes are given only for firm matches. Expanded clones are given a class, and other clones once, few, many or no size at all.

cdr3_aa | cdr3_nt | clone_size | d_call | j_call | v_call
CATSDSRQGPYEQYF | TGTGCCACCAGTGATTCTCGACAGGGTCCCTACGAGCAGTACTTC | many | TRBD1 | TRBJ2-7 | TRBV24-1
CASSLAALAPQYF | TGTGCCAGCAGCTTAGCAGCCCTAGCGCCGCAGTATTTT | . | . | TRBJ2-3 | TRBV7-9
CASSSRRTVEETQYF | TGCGCCAGCAGCTCGCGACGGACAGTAGAAGAGACCCAGTACTTC | many | . | TRBJ2-5 | TRBV5-1
CASSSTYRGGSPLHF | TGTGCCAGCAGCTCTACCTACAGGGGTGGGTCACCCCTCCACTTT | . | TRBD1 | TRBJ1-6 | TRBV11-2
CASSQDLGEGSGNQPQHF | TGCGCCAGCAGCCAAGATCTTGGTGAAGGGTCTGGCAATCAGCCCCAGCATTTT | many | . | TRBJ1-5 | TRBV4-1
CASSATGDTEAFF | TGCGCCAGCAGCGCTACGGGTGACACTGAAGCTTTCTTT | . | . | TRBJ1-1 | TRBV5-1
CASSFFRGGPGTEAFF | TGTGCCAGCAGCTTCTTCAGGGGGGGACCGGGCACTGAAGCTTTCTTT | . | TRBD1 | TRBJ1-1 | TRBV7-2
CASSQDGGSSGNTIYF | TGTGCCAGCAGCCAAGATGGAGGCAGCTCTGGAAACACCATATATTTT | many | . | TRBJ1-3 | TRBV3-1
CASSFIGTGGYEQYF | TGTGCCAGCAGTTTTATTGGGACAGGCGGTTACGAGCAGTACTTC | many | TRBD1 | TRBJ2-7 | TRBV27
CAIGQGYTGELFF | TGTGCCATCGGACAGGGATACACCGGGGAGCTGTTTTTT | many | TRBD1 | TRBJ2-2 | TRBV10-3
CSARSPDRAGYTF | TGCAGTGCTAGATCCCCCGACAGGGCTGGCTACACCTTC | many | TRBD1 | TRBJ1-2 | TRBV20-1
CASSLSGEPYNEQFF | TGTGCCAGCAGTTTATCGGGAGAACCCTACAATGAGCAGTTCTTC | many | . | TRBJ2-1 | TRBV12-3/TRBV12-4
CASSQAGSSYNSPLHF | TGCGCCAGCAGCCAAGCAGGCAGCTCCTATAATTCACCCCTCCACTTT | . | . | TRBJ1-6 | TRBV4-1
CASSPRDSQNEKLFF | TGTGCCAGCAGCCCGCGGGACAGCCAGAATGAAAAACTGTTTTTT | . | TRBD1 | TRBJ1-4 | TRBV7-9
CSARGLRLGAGEQYF | TGCAGTGCTAGAGGCCTCAGGTTAGGGGCGGGGGAGCAGTACTTC | . | . | TRBJ2-7 | TRBV20-1
CSARGASRTESSPLHF | TGCAGTGCTAGAGGGGCATCCCGGACGGAAAGTTCACCCCTCCACTTT | many | . | TRBJ1-6 | TRBV20-1
CASGGQGGSEQYF | TGTGCCAGCGGGGGACAGGGAGGAAGCGAGCAGTACTTC | many | TRBD1 | TRBJ2-7 | TRBV6-6
CAISSGRSSETQYF | TGTGCCATCTCCAGCGGGAGGTCTTCAGAGACCCAGTACTTC | many | TRBD2 | TRBJ2-5 | TRBV10-3
CASSLETGNGYTF | TGCGCCAGCAGCTTGGAGACAGGGAATGGCTACACCTTC | few | TRBD1 | TRBJ1-2 | TRBV5-1
CATSRAGGPNNEQFF | TGTGCCACCAGCAGAGCGGGGGGGCCGAACAATGAGCAGTTCTTC | many | TRBD2 | TRBJ2-1 | TRBV15
CASSRGPTAFF | TGTGCCAGCAGCAGGGGCCCTACGGCTTTCTTT | many | . | TRBJ1-1 | TRBV5-6
CASRWNSVQETQYF | TGCGCCAGCAGATGGAACTCAGTCCAAGAGACCCAGTACTTC | few | . | TRBJ2-5 | TRBV5-1
CAISEEGSGTEAFF | TGTGCCATCAGTGAGGAGGGATCGGGCACTGAAGCTTTCTTT | many | . | TRBJ1-1 | TRBV10-3
CSVRNARDRYEQYF | TGCAGCGTTCGTAACGCCCGGGACAGGTACGAGCAGTACTTC | few | TRBD1 | TRBJ2-7 | TRBV29-1
CATSRGGIQETQYF | TGTGCCACCAGCAGAGGAGGGATCCAAGAGACCCAGTACTTC | many | . | TRBJ2-5 | TRBV15
CASSPSKTFAYEQYF | TGCGCCAGCAGCCCGTCGAAAACCTTCGCCTACGAGCAGTACTTC | many | . | TRBJ2-7 | TRBV5-1
CASSVRMGHGELFF | TGTGCCAGCAGCGTACGGATGGGACACGGGGAGCTGTTTTTT | many | . | TRBJ2-2 | TRBV9
CASSLAGETVAQPQHF | TGTGCCAGCAGTTTAGCGGGAGAAACCGTGGCTCAGCCCCAGCATTTT | . | . | TRBJ1-5 | TRBV12-3/TRBV12-4
CASRYKLAGTGELFF | TGTGCCAGCAGGTACAAACTAGCGGGAACCGGGGAGCTGTTTTTT | . | TRBD2 | TRBJ2-2 | TRBV6-2/TRBV6-3
CSARELRLAGADNEQFF | TGCAGTGCTAGAGAGCTCCGACTAGCGGGAGCGGACAATGAGCAGTTCTTC | many | TRBD2 | TRBJ2-1 | TRBV20-1
CASSGGQARIGNTIYF | TGTGCCAGCAGCGGGGGACAGGCTCGAATTGGAAACACCATATATTTT | many | TRBD1 | TRBJ1-3 | TRBV9
CASSSTEETQYF | TGTGCCAGCAGTTCAACAGAGGAGACCCAGTACTTC | . | . | TRBJ2-5 | TRBV6-5
CSAILPTSGTYEQYF | TGCAGTGCTATATTACCGACTAGCGGCACCTACGAGCAGTACTTC | many | TRBD2 | TRBJ2-7 | TRBV20-1
CASRKGDSQAFF | TGTGCCAGCAGGAAGGGAGACAGTCAAGCTTTCTTT | many | . | TRBJ1-1 | TRBV6-5
CSVEEGGGKQYF | TGCAGCGTTGAAGAAGGAGGGGGGAAGCAGTACTTC | many | . | TRBJ2-7 | TRBV29-1
CASSRWGMNTEAFF | TGTGCCAGCAGCCGCTGGGGCATGAACACTGAAGCTTTCTTT | many | . | TRBJ1-1 | TRBV5-6
CSAQGPGPLDTQYF | TGCAGCGCTCAGGGTCCGGGGCCATTAGATACGCAGTATTTT | few | . | TRBJ2-3 | TRBV29-1
CTLRSREQIGYTF | TGCACCTTGAGAAGCCGGGAGCAAATTGGCTACACCTTC | many | . | TRBJ1-2 | TRBV29-1
CASSQVLGQVNTEAFF | TGCGCCAGCAGCCAAGTACTGGGCCAGGTAAACACTGAAGCTTTCTTT | many | . | TRBJ1-1 | TRBV4-1
CASSLDYSSSYTF | TGTGCCAGCAGCTTAGATTACTCTAGTAGCTACACCTTC | few | . | TRBJ1-2 | TRBV11-2
CASSLGGDLSETQYF | TGTGCCAGCAGTTTGGGAGGGGATCTCTCAGAGACCCAGTACTTC | many | TRBD2 | TRBJ2-5 | TRBV27
CASSLLGRGADTQYF | TGTGCCAGCAGTTTACTAGGCAGGGGTGCAGATACGCAGTATTTT | many | . | TRBJ2-3 | TRBV12-3/TRBV12-4
CSAREGEGQGYTF | TGCAGTGCTAGAGAGGGGGAAGGACAGGGCTACACCTTC | many | . | TRBJ1-2 | TRBV20-1
CAITKDRGTEAFF | TGTGCCATCACCAAGGACAGGGGAACTGAAGCTTTCTTT | many | TRBD1 | TRBJ1-1 | TRBV10-3
CASSPSGQTIYF | TGTGCCAGCAGTCCGTCCGGTCAAACCATATATTTT | many | . | TRBJ1-3 | TRBV12-3/TRBV12-4
CASSEKTSGYNEQFF | TGTGCCAGCAGTGAGAAGACTAGCGGATACAATGAGCAGTTCTTC | many | TRBD2 | TRBJ2-1 | TRBV6-1
CASQGDGNQPQHF | TGTGCCAGCCAGGGGGATGGCAATCAGCCCCAGCATTTT | many | TRBD1 | TRBJ1-5 | TRBV6-2/TRBV6-3
CASSLGAGLQPQHF | TGTGCCAGCAGTTTAGGGGCAGGGCTTCAGCCCCAGCATTTT | many | . | TRBJ1-5 | TRBV12-3/TRBV12-4
CSARVAGEQFF | TGCAGTGCTAGGGTGGCCGGAGAGCAGTTCTTC | medium-sized | . | TRBJ2-1 | TRBV20-1
CASSYRTSGGLAKNIQYF | TGTGCCAGCAGTTACCGGACTAGCGGGGGACTAGCCAAAAACATTCAGTACTTC | many | TRBD2 | TRBJ2-4 | TRBV6-5
CASSPGGASDTQYF | TGTGCCAGCAGCCCAGGGGGCGCTTCGGATACGCAGTATTTT | few | TRBD1 | TRBJ2-3 | TRBV7-9
CAFCLEEGLGGSGTEAFF | TGTGCCTTCTGTTTAGAGGAGGGGCTTGGGGGAAGTGGTACTGAAGCTTTCTTT | once | . | TRBJ1-1 | TRBV12-3/TRBV12-4